This T cell receptor beta chain derives from a study of cytomegalovirus exposure and HLA in healthy donors (dated by TCRdb to about 2017). For context, the study as a whole: According to an earlier analysis of 587 of the donors, about 179 million T cells yielded 95 million to 140 million unique TCR beta sequences and more than 250 Gb of sequence data. Approximately 300 gigabases of sequencing data and around 80 million unique TCR sequences made up an early release that covered roughly 670 HLA-typed donors. Among the roughly 430 genotyped donors, around 81% belonged to the genetic ancestry cluster associated with self-reported Caucasian donors. The study aimed to test whether signatures of past pathogen exposure could be identified by cataloging public T cell receptors. The T cell repertoires of under 700 subjects were profiled by immunosequencing and related to cytomegalovirus serostatus. A separate validation cohort of roughly 130 different subjects was used in addition to the approximately 640-subject first cohort. To predict cytomegalovirus infection status, the study brought together high-throughput TCR immunosequencing, statistical association of individual TCRs with disease status, and machine learning. To study patterns of TCR occurrence, a later analysis re-analyzed previously published TCR beta repertoires from 666 donors and added high-resolution HLA genotyping. Rather than drawing on any new phenotypic data, the later analysis identified candidate immune exposures from TCR beta sequences and the way those sequences occurred across donors. In an earlier analysis of 500 to 650 of the donors, high-throughput TCR beta sequencing was used to judge whether each TCR beta V gene segment behaved as functional or pseudogenic. Donor age, sex, ethnicity and CMV serostatus were compiled together with the repertoire data. A later genetic analysis took genome-wide SNP genotypes for about 65% of the roughly 670 donors and used that subset as a discovery cohort. Every repertoire in the discovery cohort had been generated on one and the same sequencing platform. HLA typing covered class I and class II loci at four-digit resolution. Typing coverage differed by locus: A, B, C, DRB1 and DQB1 were typed in roughly 620-630 donors, DQA1 in roughly 510, DPA1 in 600 to 610, and DPB1 in 450 to 480. Roughly 5 DR-DQ haplotypes were handled as single units for association and clustering, since linkage in the cohort was strong. On average, roughly 200,000 unique TCR beta nucleotide sequences were sequenced per donor among several hundred genotyped donors of the cohort, with roughly 19% of those sequences being non-productive.

As to this clone: Its antigen remains undetermined. One base away there is no much larger clone; base qualities are not given.

In total, roughly 710 healthy bone marrow donors made up the cohort. All cohort members were sampled while nominally healthy, although unrecorded immune exposures were likely present. The donor was CMV seropositive and was included in the group of almost 300 seropositive cohort members. A peripheral blood sample was collected from each donor, and TCR beta sequencing was performed on peripheral blood mononuclear cells. The Qiagen DNeasy Blood Extraction Kit was used to extract genomic DNA from the blood cell samples. Summary of the overall study and its limitations: A later analysis found that HLA-associated TCR beta chains were more clonally expanded and had lower generation probabilities than equally common non-associated chains. At a false discovery rate of 0.05, a later analysis linked approximately 18,000 TCR beta sequences to specific HLA alleles. A later analysis reported that several top co-occurrence clusters appeared linked to parvovirus B19, influenza, CMV and Epstein-Barr virus. A few of the identified cytomegalovirus-associated TCR beta chains were confirmed in vitro to be specific for cytomegalovirus antigens. The earlier analysis of about 600 of the donors excluded about 16 rarely observed V segments, including chromosome 9 orphons, because counts were too low. Linkage disequilibrium might explain the correlated functional status among segregating V segments, but an unknown experimental factor could not be ruled out. A cluster of highly shared sequence variants was judged likely to be a technical artifact of the sequencing pipeline. It was suggested by the authors that the approach could potentially be generalized to other disease states and immunological phenotypes. V-gene and J-gene trimming of TCR beta chains was associated with a missense DCLRE1C variant in a later genetic analysis, and the association was replicated in an independent cohort. Because some donors lacked HLA typing at each locus, the association tests relied only on the typed subset. In a later analysis, most CMV-associated TCR beta chains were found to appear HLA-restricted, with HLA associations seemingly driven largely by CMV exposure. Roughly uniform sequencing depth across donors was assumed in presence/absence analyses, although this assumption may not hold. In this cohort, only TCR beta chains were sequenced, and detectable features were limited by the absence of alpha or paired-chain data. In an earlier analysis of some 540 of the donors, most TCR beta V segments appeared in productive rearrangements about 87% or about 30% of the time, broadly matching IMGT annotations. Because the 87-base-pair reads could not distinguish some IMGT-functional V segments, including TRBV6-2 and TRBV6-3, those segments were excluded. A further reported finding was that TCR beta sequences accurately predicted the HLA-A and HLA-B alleles for most subjects in the first cohort. The classifier was reported to diagnose cytomegalovirus status with high specificity and sensitivity in both the original and validation cohorts. According to a later genetic analysis, donors in an Asian-associated ancestry cluster had fewer N-insertions in productive TCRs than the approximately 690-donor mean. When HLA alleles, especially DR and DQ, strongly co-occurred, attributing TCR associations to individual alleles was difficult. Most TCR sequences were seen in very few donors, while some public TCRs were found in many individuals. The study gave a list of around 170 TCR beta chains associated with cytomegalovirus. The only immune exposure information available for the cohort was CMV serostatus. A later analysis found that TCR association rates varied across HLA loci, with DRB1 alleles showing the most associated TCRs and HLA-C alleles the fewest.

Preparation of the library involved the immunoSEQ multiplex PCR assay. The multiplex PCR relied on a mix of 60 forward primers for TCR Vbeta segments and 13 reverse primers for TCR Jbeta segments. Amplification of the CDR3 region of rearranged TCR beta genes was performed with a multiplex PCR assay on genomic DNA. The amplified TCR beta libraries were sequenced on the Illumina HiSeq System as 87-base-pair reads. Processing in the source paper ran as follows. A later analysis tallied approximately 87 million unique TCR beta chains across the 666 repertoires, and 10 million to 11 million of those chains were shared by two or more donors. To remove PCR and sequencing errors, raw reads were error-corrected and collapsed into unique sequences using a nearest-neighbor algorithm that merged closely related sequences. CDR3 sequences were aligned to IMGT reference sequences to assign V, D and J gene segments. For a sequence to be retained, a match of at least six nucleotides was required to both a V gene segment and a J gene segment. A rearrangement was called productive if the CDR3 had no stop codons and remained in frame with V and J, and every other rearrangement was called non-productive. CDR3 was defined by IMGT convention, running from the second conserved V-encoded cysteine to the conserved J-encoded phenylalanine. Sequences without an unambiguous match to a single V gene segment were excluded from the earlier analysis of approximately 600 of the donors. In an earlier analysis of 500 to 750 of the donors, V segments were called functional above 56.7% productive rearrangements and were called segregating when the between-donor standard deviation exceeded 5%. A statistical classification framework was built to diagnose cytomegalovirus status from the catalog of TCR beta chain sequences. V and J gene assignment, in a later analysis, came from comparing TCR nucleotide sequences with IMGT/GENE-DB human TR gene sequences. In a later analysis, CDR3 sequences and most-parsimonious VDJ recombination scenarios were assigned using the TCRdist pipeline. In a later analysis, each TCR beta chain was defined by its CDR3 amino acid sequence together with its V-gene family, and reads lacking a unique V-gene family were excluded. A later analysis removed roughly 590 highly shared, low-generation-probability nucleotide sequences to deal with suspected cross-contamination and a sequencing artifact. In a later analysis, a clonal expansion index was calculated for each public chain from normalized within-repertoire ranks of inferred template counts. In a later analysis, generation probabilities were computed using a VDJ recombination model fitted to out-of-frame rearrangements, and the results were checked against IGoR. In a later analysis, hypergeometric tests were used to score TCR-TCR, TCR-HLA and TCR-CMV co-occurrence, with a repertoire-size bias correction applied to TCR pairs. In a later analysis, false discovery rates were estimated by permuting HLA or CMV assignments 20 times. In a later analysis, co-occurring TCRs were grouped with DBSCAN, and TCRdist sequence similarity was added when clustering was performed within HLA-allele-positive subsets. Repertoires with fewer than 30,000 or more than 120,000 public chains were left out of co-occurrence clustering, as were five repertoires with anomalous nucleotide sharing. Here the immuneACCESS table is served through TCRdb, limited to in-frame sequences with V and J called. Missing clones are a known gap in these copies; in checked studies unresolved V genes cover under half, and the rest lacks a known reason. The V and J calls and clone size come from that table; D and trimming were worked out from the DNA. For this sample there are about 200,000 clones; 79% appear just once. Clones ranked in the top ten supply 4.4% of the sample.

CDR1 and CDR2 were assigned from the germline V gene (reference sequence) as GTSNPN and SVGIG. V is pruned by 3 bases and J by 5 bases, leaving 2 bases of the junction without a gene match. The cysteine opens and the phenylalanine closes a CDR3 of 14 amino acids. Only the CDR3 portion is preserved as DNA: 42 bases, with reading frame beginning at the first base. This TCR was sampled from a woman aged 25 to 45 in good health and CMV-seropositive. The chain employs TRBV30 and TRBJ2-1; TRBD2 fits 12 bases in the junction. The material sequenced was PBMCs. The base sequence is TGTGCCTGGAGCCGACTAGCGGGGGACAATGAGCAGTTCTTC. This is translated as CAWSRLAGDNEQFF.